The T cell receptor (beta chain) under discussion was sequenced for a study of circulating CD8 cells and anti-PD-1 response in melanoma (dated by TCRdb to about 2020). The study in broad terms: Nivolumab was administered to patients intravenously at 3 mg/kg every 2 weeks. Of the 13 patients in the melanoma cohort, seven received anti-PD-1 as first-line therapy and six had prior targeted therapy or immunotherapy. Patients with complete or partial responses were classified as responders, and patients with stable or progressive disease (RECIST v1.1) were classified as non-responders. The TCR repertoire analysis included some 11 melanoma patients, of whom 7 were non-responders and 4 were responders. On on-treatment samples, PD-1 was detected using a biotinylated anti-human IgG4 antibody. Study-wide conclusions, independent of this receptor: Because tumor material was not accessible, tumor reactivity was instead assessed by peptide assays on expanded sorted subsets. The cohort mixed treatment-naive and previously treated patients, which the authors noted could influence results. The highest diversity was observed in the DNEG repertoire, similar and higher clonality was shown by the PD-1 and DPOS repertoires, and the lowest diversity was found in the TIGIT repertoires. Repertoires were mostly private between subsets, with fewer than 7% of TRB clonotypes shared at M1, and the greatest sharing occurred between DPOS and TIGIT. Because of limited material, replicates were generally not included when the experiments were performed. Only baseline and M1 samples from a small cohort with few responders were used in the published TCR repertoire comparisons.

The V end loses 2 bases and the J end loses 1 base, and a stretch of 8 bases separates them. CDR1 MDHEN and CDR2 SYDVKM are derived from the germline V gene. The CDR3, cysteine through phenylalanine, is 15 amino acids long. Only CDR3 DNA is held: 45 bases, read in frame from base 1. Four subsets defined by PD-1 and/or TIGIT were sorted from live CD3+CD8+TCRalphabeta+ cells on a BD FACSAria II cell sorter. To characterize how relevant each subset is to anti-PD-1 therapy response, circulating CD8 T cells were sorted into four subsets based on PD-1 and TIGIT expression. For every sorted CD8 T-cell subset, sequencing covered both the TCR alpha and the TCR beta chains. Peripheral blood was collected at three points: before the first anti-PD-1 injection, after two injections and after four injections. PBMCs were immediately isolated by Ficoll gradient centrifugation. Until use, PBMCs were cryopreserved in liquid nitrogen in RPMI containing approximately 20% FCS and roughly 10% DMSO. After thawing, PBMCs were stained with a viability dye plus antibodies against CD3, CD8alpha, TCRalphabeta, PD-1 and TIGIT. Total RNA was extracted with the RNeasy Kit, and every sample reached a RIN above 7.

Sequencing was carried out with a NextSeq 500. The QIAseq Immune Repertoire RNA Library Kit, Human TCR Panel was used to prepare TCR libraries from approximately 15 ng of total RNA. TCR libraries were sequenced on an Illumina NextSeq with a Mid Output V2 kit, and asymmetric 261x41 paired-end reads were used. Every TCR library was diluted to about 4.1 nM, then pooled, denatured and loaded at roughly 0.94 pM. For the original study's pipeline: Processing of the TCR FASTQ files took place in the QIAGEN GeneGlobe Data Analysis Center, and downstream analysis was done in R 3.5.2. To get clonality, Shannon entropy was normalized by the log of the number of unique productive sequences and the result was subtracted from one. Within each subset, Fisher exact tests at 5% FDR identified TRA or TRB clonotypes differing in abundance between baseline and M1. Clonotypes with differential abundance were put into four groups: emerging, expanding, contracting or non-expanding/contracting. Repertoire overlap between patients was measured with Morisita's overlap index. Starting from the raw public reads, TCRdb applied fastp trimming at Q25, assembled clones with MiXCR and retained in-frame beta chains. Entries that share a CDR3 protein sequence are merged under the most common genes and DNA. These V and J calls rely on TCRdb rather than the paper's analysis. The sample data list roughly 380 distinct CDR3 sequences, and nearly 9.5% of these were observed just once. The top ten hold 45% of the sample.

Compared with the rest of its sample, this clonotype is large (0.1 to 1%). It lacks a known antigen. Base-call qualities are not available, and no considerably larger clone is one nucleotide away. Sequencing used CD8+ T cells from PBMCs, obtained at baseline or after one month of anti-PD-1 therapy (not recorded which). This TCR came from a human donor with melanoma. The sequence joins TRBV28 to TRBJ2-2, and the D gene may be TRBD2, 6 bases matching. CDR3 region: CASSLLAQNTGELFF. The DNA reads TGTGCCAGCAGTTTACTAGCGCAGAACACCGGGGAGCTGTTTTTT.